The 25 T cell receptor beta chains below all came from one sample that was sequenced in a study of cytomegalovirus exposure and HLA in healthy donors. PCR was performed using 60 Vbeta and 13 Jbeta primers. Some clones are missing from TCRdb's copy, which holds only in-frame ones; the method was immunoSEQ multiplex PCR. In the table there are 90,000 to 120,000 clones, around three quarters of which are singletons. The sequencing sample was made of PBMCs. These receptors all come from a woman aged 35 to 49 in good health and CMV-seronegative.

The rearrangement uses TRBV7-2 and TRBJ2-1; 11 positions agree with TRBD2. The germline V gene has CDR1 SGHTA and CDR2 FQGNSA. There are 19 residues in the CDR3. With 4 bases clipped from V and 0 bases from J, the junction kept 11 bases outside the gene matches. The DNA of the CDR3 is TGTGCCAGCAGCTCTTATAGCGGGAGGGATACTTTCTCCTACAATGAGCAGTTCTTC. It yields the protein CASSSYSGRDTFSYNEQFF.

This chain connects TRBV10-3 to TRBJ1-1; 7 bases agree with TRBD1. The CDR3 contains 13 residues. The V segment lost 8 bases and the J segment 0 bases; nucleotides outside the gene matches: 3. Germline CDR1 reads ENHRY; CDR2 reads SYGVKD. The CDR3 DNA reads as TGTGCCATCGGGGGACAGATGAACACTGAAGCTTTCTTT. Its protein product is CAIGGQMNTEAFF.

The V call is TRBV5-5, the J call TRBJ2-1; 7 positions agree with TRBD2. The V and J ends lost 2 bases and 6 bases, in that order; junction bases with no gene match: 8. The CDR3 length is 15 residues. CDR1 and CDR2 from the germline V gene are SGHKS and YYEKEE (reference sequence). The CDR3 nucleotides are TGTGCCAGCAGCTTAATCCAGCGGGAAGGCAATGAGCAGTTCTTC. Translated, it gives CASSLIQREGNEQFF.

This rearrangement joins TRBV7-2 to TRBJ2-1; TRBD1 matches 9 bases. CDR1 SGHTA and CDR2 FQGNSA come from the germline V gene. The CDR3 length is 15 residues. V lost 2 bases to trimming and J lost 8 bases; unmatched junction nucleotides: 7. CDR3 DNA: TGTGCCAGCAGCTTATCCGGGACAGGGTCCGATGAGCAGTTCTTC. Translated: CASSLSGTGSDEQFF.

The V and J genes are TRBV25-1 and TRBJ1-4; 9 bases map to TRBD1. This CDR3 is 15 amino acids long. The J segment lost 0 bases and the V segment lost 8 bases, leaving 4 bases of the junction unmatched. Germline values: CDR1 MGHDK, CDR2 SYGVNS. CDR3 protein: CASRDRASTNEKLFF. The CDR3 DNA reads TGTGCCAGCCGGGACAGGGCCTCAACTAATGAAAAACTGTTTTTT.

This chain joins TRBV15 and TRBJ2-5, with 9 bases fitting TRBD2. This CDR3 is 18 amino acids long. The J segment lost 5 bases and the V segment lost 0 bases, leaving 13 bases of the junction unmatched. Germline V lookup: CDR1 LNHNV, CDR2 YYDKDF (reference sequence). The CDR3 here is CATSRDVRNSGSYETQYF. CDR3 in DNA: TGTGCCACCAGCAGAGATGTTCGTAATAGCGGGAGTTATGAGACCCAGTACTTC. The variable domain in full, with the rest retrieved from reference TRBV15 and TRBJ2-5, is DAMVIQNPRYQVTQFGKPVTLSCSQTLNHNVMYWYQQKSSQAPKLLFHYYDKDFNNEADTPDNFQSRRPNTSFCFLDIRSPGLGDTAMYLCATSRDVRNSGSYETQYFGPGTRLLVL.

Notes on this clone: In the same sample, other DNA sequences code for this CDR3. The CDR3 coding sequence is TGTGCCAGCAGCCCCACAGGGGACTATGGCTACACCTTC. Protein product: CASSPTGDYGYTF. The chain carries TRBV11-2 and TRBJ1-2; 7 bases map to TRBD1. The CDR3 contains 13 residues. After removal of 5 bases from V and 3 bases from J, the junction contained 3 bases not matched to a gene. Germline V lookup: CDR1 SGHAT, CDR2 FQNNGV.

V usage is TRBV11-2 and J usage is TRBJ1-2; TRBD1 matches at 9 bases. The trim removed 3 bases at V and 8 bases at J, leaving 7 bases unmatched. This CDR3 has 14 amino acids. Germline V lookup: CDR1 SGHAT, CDR2 FQNNGV. DNA for the CDR3: TGTGCCAGCAGCTTGGGGACAGGGTCGAGCGGCTACACCTTC. Amino acid sequence: CASSLGTGSSGYTF.

In its sample, this clone was seen once. The V gene is TRBV7-9, the J gene TRBJ2-7; 12 bases fit TRBD2. The junction had 5 bases not matched to a gene; V was cut back by 3 bases and J by 8 bases. The CDR3 is 14 amino acids. Germline loops: CDR1 SEHNR, CDR2 FQNEAQ (reference sequence). The CDR3 spells CASSLGTSGSQQYF. CDR3 in DNA: TGTGCCAGCAGCTTGGGGACTAGCGGGTCTCAGCAGTACTTC.

The J gene is TRBJ2-6, the V gene TRBV19; a weak D match, TRBD2 (5 bases). V lost 1 base and J 1 base, leaving 14 bases between the germline ends. CDR3 length equals 18 residues. CDR1 and CDR2 from the germline V gene are LNHDA and SQIVND (reference sequence). The CDR3 bases are TGTGCCAGTAGTATAGCCCTGGGAGTGGGTTCTGGGGCCAACGTCCTGACTTTC. As protein: CASSIALGVGSGANVLTF.

The chain carries TRBV5-1 and TRBJ1-5; perhaps TRBD1 as D (5 bases). The CDR3 spans 16 residues. Trimming took off 0 bases at V and 5 bases at J, with 15 bases between the two ends. Germline lookup yields CDR1 SGHRS and CDR2 YFSETQ. The CDR3 coding sequence is TGCGCCAGCAGCTTGGGTGCGGCTGGAGGGGATCAGCCCCAGCATTTT. Translation gives CASSLGAAGGDQPQHF.

Comment on this clone: An end of the junction does not agree with germline; a read error may underlie this. V gene TRBV7-9 combines with J gene TRBJ2-6; D remains ambiguous. Germline V gene lookup returns CDR1 SEHNR and CDR2 FQNEAQ (reference sequence). The CDR3 is 18 residues long. CDR3 bases: TGTTCCAGCAGACCTTCAGAGACACAATCCTCTGGGGCCAACGTCCTGACTTTC. This gives the protein CSSRPSETQSSGANVLTF.

A single count supports this clone. The chain links TRBV7-2 to TRBJ1-2; a possible D gene is TRBD1 (5 bases). This CDR3 has 17 residues. Deletions cut 2 bases from V and 5 bases from J, with 21 bases between. The germline V gene encodes CDR1 SGHTA and CDR2 FQGNSA. This CDR3 is CASSLTPHTLGDYGYTF. The CDR3 DNA reads as TGTGCCAGCAGCTTAACCCCCCACACTCTAGGGGATTATGGCTACACCTTC.

This sequence joins TRBV28 and TRBJ2-7; 8 nucleotides match TRBD1. Germline values: CDR1 MDHEN, CDR2 SYDVKM. The trim removed 3 bases at V and 6 bases at J, leaving 10 bases unmatched. The CDR3 length is 15 residues. The CDR3 region has the DNA TGTGCCAGCAGTTTCCTCGGACAGGGTAAAGGCGAGCAGTACTTC. It yields the protein CASSFLGQGKGEQYF. Drawing the rest from reference TRBV28 and TRBJ2-7, the complete variable domain is DVKVTQSSRYLVKRTGEKVFLECVQDMDHENMFWYRQDPGLGLRLIYFSYDVKMKEKGDIPEGYSVSREKKERFSLILESASTNQTSMYLCASSFLGQGKGEQYFGPGTRLTVT.

J is TRBJ1-5 and V is TRBV5-6; D remains unclear. Germline V gene data show CDR1 as SGHDT and CDR2 as YYEEEE. The ends were cut back, 1 base at V and 4 bases at J, with 12 bases in the middle. This CDR3 has 15 residues. This CDR3 reads CASSLISHLNQPQHF. CDR3 DNA: TGTGCCAGCAGCTTGATTAGCCATCTGAATCAGCCCCAGCATTTT.

The CDR3 is CASSPTSGGYNEQFF. The CDR3 DNA reads as TGTGCCAGCAGCCCGACTAGCGGAGGGTACAATGAGCAGTTCTTC. The rearrangement uses TRBV6-6 and TRBJ2-1; TRBD2 agrees at 9 bases. CDR1 is MNHNY, CDR2 SVGAGI, per germline (reference sequence). The CDR3 consists of 15 residues. V was pared by 6 bases and J by 4 bases, with 7 bases of the junction left unmatched.

J is TRBJ2-3 and V is TRBV27; D uncertain. Germline V gives CDR1 MNHEY, CDR2 SMNVEV (reference sequence). V was cut by 3 bases and J by 5 bases, with 9 bases left in between. CDR3 length equals 13 residues. DNA for the CDR3: TGTGCCAGCAGTTTCTCCGCACAAGATACGCAGTATTTT. Amino acids: CASSFSAQDTQYF.

This chain joins TRBV6-5 and TRBJ1-1, with D perhaps matching TRBD1 (5 bases). Germline assignment: CDR1 MNHEY and CDR2 SVGAGI. With 6 bases removed from V and 1 base from J, the gap between germline ends came to 12 bases. This CDR3 comprises 14 residues. The CDR3 region is CASRLLQGNTEAFF. The CDR3 bases are TGTGCCAGCAGACTTCTTCAGGGGAACACTGAAGCTTTCTTT.

This clone has just a few counts. V and J are TRBV2 and TRBJ1-5, with 10 bases lining up with TRBD1. CDR1 and CDR2 from the germline V gene are SNHLY and FYNNEI. V shed 4 bases and J 4 bases; nucleotides not matched to a gene: 4. There are 15 residues in the CDR3. The CDR3 spells CASSGDRGKNQPQHF. In nucleotides, the CDR3 is TGTGCCAGCAGTGGGGACAGGGGAAAGAATCAGCCCCAGCATTTT.

The gene calls are TRBV10-3 and TRBJ1-1, with unresolved D. The CDR3 runs 14 residues. Looked up from germline, CDR1 is ENHRY and CDR2 is SYGVKD. V was clipped by 0 bases and J by 3 bases, with 8 bases between them. CDR3 sequence (DNA): TGTGCCATCAGTGAGTCACAGACATACACTGAAGCTTTCTTT. Residues: CAISESQTYTEAFF.

This rearrangement joins TRBV6-5 to TRBJ2-2; D gene unclear. Trimming stripped 7 bases from V and 0 bases from J, with 12 bases between. The CDR3 is 15 amino acids. Germline CDR1 is MNHEY and CDR2 is SVGAGI. CDR3 residues: CASNRNFANTGELFF. The CDR3 coding sequence is TGTGCCAGCAACAGAAACTTCGCGAACACCGGGGAGCTGTTTTTT.

This chain links TRBV11-2 with TRBJ1-2; a weak D match, TRBD1 (5 bases). Germline values: CDR1 SGHAT, CDR2 FQNNGV. The CDR3 has 14 amino acids. V gave up 4 bases and J gave up 4 bases, with 13 bases separating them. The CDR3 coding sequence is TGTGCCAGCAGCTCGCCAGGGTTTAGCTATGGCTACACCTTC. Translated: CASSSPGFSYGYTF.

This clone was observed once. The CDR3 region has the DNA TGTGCCAGCAGTCACCGGAAGGGGGGGACCTATAATTCACCCCTCCACTTT. Its protein product is CASSHRKGGTYNSPLHF. The chain combines TRBV28 with TRBJ1-6; possibly TRBD1 for D (6 bases). The CDR3 covers 17 residues. V was shortened by 5 bases and J by 2 bases, with 16 bases between the two germline ends. Germline CDR1 reads MDHEN; CDR2 reads SYDVKM.

This clone has more than one count but fewer than ten. The chain carries TRBV30 and TRBJ2-6; D might be TRBD1 (6 bases). Germline CDR1 is GTSNPN and CDR2 is SVGIG (reference sequence). The CDR3 totals 14 residues. The ends were cut back, 5 bases at V and 4 bases at J, with 12 bases in the middle. The CDR3 here is CAWGLQGGANVLTF. As DNA, the CDR3 is TGTGCCTGGGGGCTTCAGGGGGGGGCCAACGTCCTGACTTTC.

This chain connects TRBV13 to TRBJ1-2; D perhaps matches TRBD1 (6 bases). V was clipped by 3 bases and J by 6 bases, with 17 bases between them. CDR1 PRHDT and CDR2 FYEKMQ come from the germline V gene (reference sequence). This CDR3 has 15 amino acids. CDR3 loop: CASSLGGAQMNGYTF. DNA for the CDR3: TGTGCCAGCAGCTTGGGGGGGGCGCAGATGAATGGCTACACCTTC.